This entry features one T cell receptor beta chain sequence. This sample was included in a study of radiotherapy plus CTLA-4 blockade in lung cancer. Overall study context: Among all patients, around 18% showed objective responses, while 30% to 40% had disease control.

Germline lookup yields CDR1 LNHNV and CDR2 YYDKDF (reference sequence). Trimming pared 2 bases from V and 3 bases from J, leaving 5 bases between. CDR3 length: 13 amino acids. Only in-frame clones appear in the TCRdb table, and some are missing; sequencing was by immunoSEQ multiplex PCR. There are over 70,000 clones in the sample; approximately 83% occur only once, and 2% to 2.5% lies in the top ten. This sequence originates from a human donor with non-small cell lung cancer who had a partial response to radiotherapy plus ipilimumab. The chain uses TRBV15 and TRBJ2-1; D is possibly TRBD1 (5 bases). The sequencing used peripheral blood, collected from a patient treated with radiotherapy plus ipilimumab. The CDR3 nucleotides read TGTGCCACCAGCAGACAGGGCTACAATGAGCAGTTCTTC. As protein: CATSRQGYNEQFF.